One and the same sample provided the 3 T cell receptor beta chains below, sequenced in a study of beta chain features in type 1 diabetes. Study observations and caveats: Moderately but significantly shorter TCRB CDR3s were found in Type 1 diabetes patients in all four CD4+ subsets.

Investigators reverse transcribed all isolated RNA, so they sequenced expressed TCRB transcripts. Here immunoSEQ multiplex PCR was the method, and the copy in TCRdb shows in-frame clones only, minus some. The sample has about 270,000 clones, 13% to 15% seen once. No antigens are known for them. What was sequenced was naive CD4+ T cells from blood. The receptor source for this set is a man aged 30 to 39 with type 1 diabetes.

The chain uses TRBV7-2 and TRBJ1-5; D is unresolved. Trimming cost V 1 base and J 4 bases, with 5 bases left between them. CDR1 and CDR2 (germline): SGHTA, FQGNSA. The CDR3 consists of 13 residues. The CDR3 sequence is CASSLDRNQPQHF. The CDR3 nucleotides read TGTGCCAGCAGCTTAGACAGAAATCAGCCCCAGCATTTT.

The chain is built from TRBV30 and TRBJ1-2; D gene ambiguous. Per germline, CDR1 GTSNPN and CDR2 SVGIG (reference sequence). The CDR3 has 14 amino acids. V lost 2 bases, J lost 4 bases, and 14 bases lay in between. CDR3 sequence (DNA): TGTGCCTGGAGTCGACTTAACTTGGGCTATGGCTACACCTTC. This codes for CAWSRLNLGYGYTF.

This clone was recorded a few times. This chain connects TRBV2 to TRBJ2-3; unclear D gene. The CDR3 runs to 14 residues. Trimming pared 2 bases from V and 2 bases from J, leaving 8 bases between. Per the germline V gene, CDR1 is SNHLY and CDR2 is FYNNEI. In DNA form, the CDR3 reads TGTGCCAGCAGTGAACAGATTGCCACAGATACGCAGTATTTT. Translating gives CASSEQIATDTQYF.